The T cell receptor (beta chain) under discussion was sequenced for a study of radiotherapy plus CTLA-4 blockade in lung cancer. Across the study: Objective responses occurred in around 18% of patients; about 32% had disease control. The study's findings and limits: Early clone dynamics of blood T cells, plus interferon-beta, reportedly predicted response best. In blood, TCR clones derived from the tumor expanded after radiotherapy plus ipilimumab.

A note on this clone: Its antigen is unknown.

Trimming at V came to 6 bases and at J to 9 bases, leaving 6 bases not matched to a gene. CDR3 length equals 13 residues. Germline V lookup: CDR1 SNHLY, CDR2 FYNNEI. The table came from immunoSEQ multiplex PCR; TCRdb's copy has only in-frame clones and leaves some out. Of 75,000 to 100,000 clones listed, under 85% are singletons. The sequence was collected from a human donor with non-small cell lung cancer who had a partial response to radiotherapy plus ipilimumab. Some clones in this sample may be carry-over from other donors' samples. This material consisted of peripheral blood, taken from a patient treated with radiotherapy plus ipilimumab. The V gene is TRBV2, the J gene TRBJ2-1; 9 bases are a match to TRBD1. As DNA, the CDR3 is TGTGCCAGCAGAAAACAGGGGGCGAGTGAGCAGTTCTTC. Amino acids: CASRKQGASEQFF.